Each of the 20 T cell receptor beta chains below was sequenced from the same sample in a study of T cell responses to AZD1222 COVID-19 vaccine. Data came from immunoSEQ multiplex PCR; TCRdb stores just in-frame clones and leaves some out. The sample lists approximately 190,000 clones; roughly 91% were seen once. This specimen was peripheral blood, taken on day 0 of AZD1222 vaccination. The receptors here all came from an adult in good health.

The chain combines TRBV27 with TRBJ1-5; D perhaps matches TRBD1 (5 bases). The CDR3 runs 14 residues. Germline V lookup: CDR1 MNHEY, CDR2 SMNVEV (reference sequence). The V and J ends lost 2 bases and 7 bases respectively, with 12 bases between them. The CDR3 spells CASSLGGGRQPQHF. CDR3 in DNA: TGTGCCAGCAGTTTAGGGGGGGGGAGGCAGCCCCAGCATTTT.

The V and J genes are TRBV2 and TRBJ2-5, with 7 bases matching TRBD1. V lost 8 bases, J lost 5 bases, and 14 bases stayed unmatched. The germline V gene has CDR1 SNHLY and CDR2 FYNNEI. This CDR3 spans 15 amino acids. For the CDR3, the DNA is TGTGCCAGCTCCCGGGACAGTGCTTTTGGTGAGACCCAGTACTTC. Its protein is CASSRDSAFGETQYF.

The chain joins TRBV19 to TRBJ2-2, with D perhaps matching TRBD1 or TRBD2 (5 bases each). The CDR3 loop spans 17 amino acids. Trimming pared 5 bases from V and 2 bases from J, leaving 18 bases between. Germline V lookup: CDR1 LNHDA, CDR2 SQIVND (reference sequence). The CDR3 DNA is TGTGCCAGTAGTGGGGACCAGACAACGGATAACACCGGGGAGCTGTTTTTT. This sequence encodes CASSGDQTTDNTGELFF.

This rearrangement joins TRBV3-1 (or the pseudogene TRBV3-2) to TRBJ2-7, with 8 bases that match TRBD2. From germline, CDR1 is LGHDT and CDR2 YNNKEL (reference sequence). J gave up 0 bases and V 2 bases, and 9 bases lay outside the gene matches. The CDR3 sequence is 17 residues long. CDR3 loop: CASSQLTGLASSYEQYF. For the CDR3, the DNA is TGTGCCAGCAGCCAACTTACCGGACTAGCCTCCTCCTACGAGCAGTACTTC.

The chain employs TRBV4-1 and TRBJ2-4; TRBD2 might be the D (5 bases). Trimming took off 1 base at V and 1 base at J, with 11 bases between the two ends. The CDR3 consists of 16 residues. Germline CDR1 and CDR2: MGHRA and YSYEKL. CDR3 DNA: TGCGCCAGCAGCCAAGCTTTTTCGGGGGCCAAAAACATTCAGTACTTC. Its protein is CASSQAFSGAKNIQYF.

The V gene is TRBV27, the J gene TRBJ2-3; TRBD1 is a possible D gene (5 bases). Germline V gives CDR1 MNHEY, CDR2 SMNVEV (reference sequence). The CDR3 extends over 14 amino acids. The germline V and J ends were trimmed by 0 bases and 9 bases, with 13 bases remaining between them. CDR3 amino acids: CASSLSLWHRTQYF. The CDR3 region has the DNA TGTGCCAGCAGTTTATCCCTTTGGCACAGGACGCAGTATTTT.

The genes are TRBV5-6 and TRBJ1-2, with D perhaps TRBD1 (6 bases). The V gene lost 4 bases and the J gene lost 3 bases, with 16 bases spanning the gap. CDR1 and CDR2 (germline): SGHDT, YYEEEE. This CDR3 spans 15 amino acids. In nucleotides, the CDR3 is TGTGCCAGCAGCCCAGGGGTGGGGGGCGACTATGGCTACACCTTC. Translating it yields CASSPGVGGDYGYTF.

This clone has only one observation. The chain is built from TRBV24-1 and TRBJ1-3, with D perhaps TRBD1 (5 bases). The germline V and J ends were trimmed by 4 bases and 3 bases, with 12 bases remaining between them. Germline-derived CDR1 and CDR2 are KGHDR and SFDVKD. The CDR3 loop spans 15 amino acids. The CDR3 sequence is CATSDPRDFGNTIYF. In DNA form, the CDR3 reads TGTGCCACCAGTGACCCCAGGGACTTTGGAAACACCATATATTTT.

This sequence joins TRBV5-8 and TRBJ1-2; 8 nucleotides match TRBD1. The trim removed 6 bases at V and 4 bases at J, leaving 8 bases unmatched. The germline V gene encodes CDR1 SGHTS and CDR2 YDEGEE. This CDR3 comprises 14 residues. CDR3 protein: CASIMDRVFYGYTF. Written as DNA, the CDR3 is TGTGCCAGCATCATGGACAGGGTGTTCTATGGCTACACCTTC. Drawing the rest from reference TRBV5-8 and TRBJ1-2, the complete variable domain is EAGVTQSPTHLIKTRGQQATLRCSPISGHTSVYWYQQALGLGLQFLLWYDEGEERNRGNFPPRFSGRQFPNYSSELNVNALELEDSALYLCASIMDRVFYGYTFGSGTRLTVV.

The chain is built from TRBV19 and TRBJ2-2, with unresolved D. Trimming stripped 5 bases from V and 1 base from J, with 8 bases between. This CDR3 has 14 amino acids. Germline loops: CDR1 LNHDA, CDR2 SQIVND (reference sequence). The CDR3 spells CASSVSGNTGELFF. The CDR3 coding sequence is TGTGCCAGTAGTGTATCTGGGAACACCGGGGAGCTGTTTTTT.

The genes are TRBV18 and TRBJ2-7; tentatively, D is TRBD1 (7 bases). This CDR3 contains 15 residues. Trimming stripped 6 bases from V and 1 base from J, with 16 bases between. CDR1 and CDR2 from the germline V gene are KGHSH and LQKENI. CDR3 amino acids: CASSGQGGLSYEQYF. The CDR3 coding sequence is TGTGCCAGCTCGGGCCAGGGGGGACTTTCCTACGAGCAGTACTTC.

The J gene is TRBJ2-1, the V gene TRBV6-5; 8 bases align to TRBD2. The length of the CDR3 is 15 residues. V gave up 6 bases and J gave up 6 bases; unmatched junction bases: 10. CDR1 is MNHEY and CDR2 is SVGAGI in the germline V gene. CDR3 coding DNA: TGTGCCAGCAGCCGAGGACTAGCCGCGTTCAATGAGCAGTTCTTC. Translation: CASSRGLAAFNEQFF.

CDR3 protein: CASRLDRGHKEPQHF. CDR3 coding DNA: TGTGCCAGCAGGCTCGACAGGGGGCATAAGGAGCCCCAGCATTTT. The genes are TRBV28 and TRBJ1-5; the match to TRBD1 covers 10 bases. CDR1 and CDR2 from the germline V gene are MDHEN and SYDVKM. The V gene end was trimmed by 6 bases and the J gene end by 8 bases; junction bases not matched to a gene: 10. The CDR3 runs 15 residues.

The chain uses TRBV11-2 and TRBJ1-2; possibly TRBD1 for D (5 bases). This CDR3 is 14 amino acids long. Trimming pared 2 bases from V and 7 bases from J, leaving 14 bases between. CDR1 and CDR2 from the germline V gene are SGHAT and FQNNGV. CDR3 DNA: TGTGCCAGCAGCTTAAAGGGGATAAAAGGTGGCTACACCTTC. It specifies CASSLKGIKGGYTF.

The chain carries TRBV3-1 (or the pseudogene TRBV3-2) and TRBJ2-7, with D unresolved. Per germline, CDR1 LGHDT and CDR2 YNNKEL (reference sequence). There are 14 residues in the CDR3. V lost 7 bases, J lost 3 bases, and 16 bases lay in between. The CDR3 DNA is TGTGCCAGCAACCCGGAGATTTGCCACTACGAGCAGTACTTC. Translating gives CASNPEICHYEQYF.

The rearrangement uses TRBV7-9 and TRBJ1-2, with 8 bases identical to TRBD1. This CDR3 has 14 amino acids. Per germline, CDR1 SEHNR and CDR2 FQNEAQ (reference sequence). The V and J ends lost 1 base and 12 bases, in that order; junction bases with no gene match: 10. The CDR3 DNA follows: TGTGCCAGCAGCTTAGGGGGACAGGTGTGGTTGAACACCTTC. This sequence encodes CASSLGGQVWLNTF.

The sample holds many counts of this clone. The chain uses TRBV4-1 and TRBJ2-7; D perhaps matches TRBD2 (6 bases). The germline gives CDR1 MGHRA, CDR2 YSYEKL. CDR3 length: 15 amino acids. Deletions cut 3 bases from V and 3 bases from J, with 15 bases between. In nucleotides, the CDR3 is TGCGCCAGCAGCCAGGGCGGGCTAGCGAACTACGAGCAGTACTTC. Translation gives CASSQGGLANYEQYF.

CDR3 DNA: TGTGCCAGCTCACCAGTAGGCGCGGGGGACCTGGGAGATGAGCAGTTCTTC. It codes for CASSPVGAGDLGDEQFF. The chain is built from TRBV18 and TRBJ2-1; 7 bases fit TRBD2. Germline V CDR1 and CDR2: KGHSH, LQKENI. The CDR3 covers 17 residues. The trim removed 2 bases at V and 8 bases at J, leaving 15 bases unmatched. The entire variable domain, with the rest obtained from reference TRBV18 and TRBJ2-1, is as follows: NAGVMQNPRHLVRRRGQEARLRCSPMKGHSHVYWYRQLPEEGLKFMVYLQKENIIDESGMPKERFSAEFPKEGPSILRIQQVVRGDSAAYFCASSPVGAGDLGDEQFFGPGTRLTVL.

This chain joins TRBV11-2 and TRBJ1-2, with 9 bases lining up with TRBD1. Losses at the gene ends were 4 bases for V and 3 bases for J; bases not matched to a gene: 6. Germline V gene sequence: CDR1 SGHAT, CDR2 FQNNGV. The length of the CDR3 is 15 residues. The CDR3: CASSSYRGRDYGYTF. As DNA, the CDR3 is TGTGCCAGCAGCTCATACAGGGGGCGCGACTATGGCTACACCTTC.

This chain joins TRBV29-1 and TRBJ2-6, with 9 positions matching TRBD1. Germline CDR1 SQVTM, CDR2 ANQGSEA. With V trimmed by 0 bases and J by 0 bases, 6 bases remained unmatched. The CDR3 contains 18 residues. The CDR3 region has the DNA TGCAGCGTTGAAGAGATTACAGGGGGCAACTCTGGGGCCAACGTCCTGACTTTC. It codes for CSVEEITGGNSGANVLTF.